This T cell receptor (beta chain) is from a study of blood T cell repertoires in COVID-19. Some clones are missing from TCRdb's copy, which holds only in-frame ones; the method was immunoSEQ multiplex PCR. The sample has around 470,000 clones, approximately 92% seen once. Trimming took off 0 bases at V and 6 bases at J, with 13 bases between the two ends. CDR3 length equals 15 residues. Germline V gene sequence: CDR1 LGHNA, CDR2 YNFKEQ. This TCR came from a man younger than 35 with COVID-19, enrolled during active disease. The chain combines TRBV4-2 with TRBJ2-3, with D possibly being TRBD2 (6 bases). Sequenced input: peripheral blood. The CDR3 loop reads CASSQETASEDTQYF. The CDR3 nucleotides read TGTGCCAGCAGCCAAGAGACGGCTAGCGAGGATACGCAGTATTTT.